This TCR beta chain was identified in a study of blood T cells in healthy people across ages. General study results and limits: The study could not conclusively compare naive and antigen-experienced cells, given its unsorted PBMCs. Among T cells, TCR beta diversity per million cells dropped roughly linearly as age rose.

The CDR3 runs to 17 residues. V was clipped by 3 bases and J by 0 bases, with 12 bases between them. The germline V gene encodes CDR1 SGHTA and CDR2 FQGNSA. A second about 6 to 12 cycle PCR used barcoded and J-beta primers. A template-switch adaptor with 12 random nucleotides tagged each cDNA molecule. Individual samples furnished no less than 2.5 million CDR3-containing paired-end reads apiece. TCRdb reanalysed the 5' RACE reads using MiXCR and keeps one entry per CDR3 protein. The data contain 910,000 or so distinct CDR3 sequences, roughly 50% of them singletons. This clonotype was detected many times. Antigen: not known.

The rearrangement uses TRBV7-2 and TRBJ2-6; D is uncertain. The sequencing sample was made of blood. This receptor was taken from a woman in her sixties or seventies in good health. DNA for the CDR3: TGTGCCAGCAGCTTGGTGAGAAGCCGCTCTGGGGCCAACGTCCTGACTTTC. Encoded protein: CASSLVRSRSGANVLTF. The whole variable domain, filled in from reference TRBV7-2 and TRBJ2-6, reads GAGVSQSPSNKVTEKGKDVELRCDPISGHTALYWYRQSLGQGLEFLIYFQGNSAPDKSGLPSDRFSAERTGGSVSTLTIQRTQQEDSAVYLCASSLVRSRSGANVLTFGAGSRLTVL.